These 12 T cell receptor beta chains were all obtained from the same sample, sequenced in a study of T cells in Graves' hyperthyroidism and ophthalmopathy. RNA transcripts provided the source from which TCR beta CDR3 regions were amplified. TCR CDR3 underwent first-round RT-PCR with the HTBI primer set. Each CDR3 protein gets one entry after TCRdb re-called the multiplex PCR reads with MiXCR. The data contain some 510,000 distinct CDR3 sequences, about a fifth of them singletons. The sample taken for sequencing was blood. These receptor sequences come from a young man with Graves' hyperthyroidism.

The J gene is TRBJ1-1, the V gene TRBV5-1, with 8 bases identical to TRBD1. Germline V gene data show CDR1 as SGHRS and CDR2 as YFSETQ. CDR3 length: 16 residues. V lost 0 bases to trimming and J lost 2 bases; unmatched junction nucleotides: 6. CDR3 DNA sequence: TGCGCCAGCAGCTTGGCCGCAGGGGGCGGTAACACTGAAGCTTTCTTT. It codes for CASSLAAGGGNTEAFF.

This rearrangement joins TRBV30 to TRBJ2-7; D is unclear. CDR1 is GTSNPN, CDR2 SVGIG, per germline (reference sequence). V lost 0 bases and J lost 6, with 12 bases in between. The CDR3 sequence is 13 residues long. The CDR3 coding sequence is TGTGCCTGGAGTGTACTAAGTACGTCCGAGCAGTACTTC. Its translation: CAWSVLSTSEQYF.

This clonotype appeared many times. The J gene is TRBJ1-5, the V gene TRBV19, with 10 positions matching TRBD1. From germline, CDR1 is LNHDA and CDR2 SQIVND (reference sequence). The CDR3 runs to 13 residues. The trim removed 7 bases at V and 5 bases at J, leaving 2 bases unmatched. The CDR3 DNA follows: TGTGCCAGTAAGGGACAGGGGCATCAGCCCCAGCATTTT. This encodes CASKGQGHQPQHF.

This clonotype was seen a few times. The chain is built from TRBV11-2 and TRBJ1-1; maybe TRBD1 (6 bases). The CDR3 runs 15 residues. The ends were cut back, 7 bases at V and 2 bases at J, with 17 bases in the middle. Germline V CDR1 and CDR2: SGHAT, FQNNGV. The CDR3, as DNA: TGTGCCAGCACCCCCTCGAGCAGGGGTAACACTGAAGCTTTCTTT. This translates into CASTPSSRGNTEAFF.

This clonotype was observed many times. The chain recombines TRBV28 with TRBJ2-5, with TRBD2 matching 9 bases. Germline V CDR1 and CDR2: MDHEN, SYDVKM. The CDR3 loop spans 15 amino acids. After removal of 7 bases from V and 1 base from J, the junction contained 7 bases not matched to a gene. The CDR3 sequence is CASTPAGGSQETQYF. DNA for the CDR3: TGTGCCAGCACTCCTGCGGGGGGGTCCCAAGAGACCCAGTACTTC.

This clonotype has only a few counts. The chain couples TRBV14 to TRBJ2-2; possibly TRBD1 or TRBD2 for D (5 bases each). Germline V gene lookup returns CDR1 SGHDN and CDR2 FVKESK. The germline V and J ends were trimmed by 5 bases and 2 bases, with 15 bases remaining between them. The CDR3 sequence is 16 residues long. The CDR3 coding sequence is TGTGCCAGCAGCTCAACCGACAGACTAAACACCGGGGAGCTGTTTTTT. It codes for CASSSTDRLNTGELFF.

Remarks on this clonotype: This may be a read error, as it is one base from a much larger clone. CDR3 bases: TGTGCCAGCACCACGGGGACCACTGAAGCTTTCTTT. Translation: CASTTGTTEAFF. The V and J genes are TRBV7-2 and TRBJ1-1, with D possibly matching TRBD1 (5 bases). V lost 7 bases and J lost 4, with 10 bases in between. The CDR3 extends over 12 amino acids. The germline V gene encodes CDR1 SGHTA and CDR2 FQGNSA.

This clonotype was counted ten times or more. The rearrangement uses TRBV6-2 or TRBV6-3 and TRBJ2-7, with a tentative D call TRBD1 (6 bases). Germline loops: CDR1 MNHEY, CDR2 SVGEGT. The CDR3 totals 15 residues. Between the trimmed V and J ends, which lost 0 bases and 9 bases, there was a span of 18 bases. CDR3 region: CASSYSPPRGEVQYF. The CDR3 nucleotides are TGTGCCAGCAGTTACTCCCCCCCCAGGGGAGAGGTGCAGTACTTC.

This clonotype was found many times. This chain links TRBV7-2 with TRBJ1-1; perhaps TRBD1 as D (5 bases). V was pared by 5 bases and J by 11 bases, with 12 bases between. The length of the CDR3 is 11 residues. CDR1 and CDR2 from the germline V gene are SGHTA and FQGNSA. The CDR3 here is CASSLGWGAFF. The CDR3 bases are TGTGCCAGCAGCCTAGGGTGGGGGGCTTTCTTT.

This clonotype was recorded at least ten times. The DNA of the CDR3 is TGCGCCAGCAGCTTGTGGGTACCTGGCTACGAGCAGTACTTC. Residues: CASSLWVPGYEQYF. The V call is TRBV5-1, the J call TRBJ2-7; no reliable D call. V was pared by 1 base and J by 3 bases, with 11 bases between. Germline V gene data show CDR1 as SGHRS and CDR2 as YFSETQ. The CDR3 covers 14 residues.

This clonotype was seen many times. The V call is TRBV12-3 or TRBV12-4, the J call TRBJ1-2; D remains ambiguous. The length of the CDR3 is 14 residues. Deletions cut 0 bases from V and 4 bases from J, with 9 bases between. Here the CDR3 reads CASSLAGPSYGYTF. The CDR3 bases are TGTGCCAGCAGTTTAGCAGGACCGAGCTATGGCTACACCTTC.

This clonotype was counted only a few times. Written as DNA, the CDR3 is TGTGCCAGCAGCCCTCCGCCTGGTAGTGGCGAGCAGTACTTC. It yields the protein CASSPPPGSGEQYF. This sequence joins TRBV28 and TRBJ2-7; D gene ambiguous. Trimming left V 6 bases short and J 6 bases short, with 18 bases between. CDR1 and CDR2 (germline): MDHEN, SYDVKM. This CDR3 has 14 amino acids. The full variable domain, its missing parts supplied by reference TRBV28 and TRBJ2-7, is DVKVTQSSRYLVKRTGEKVFLECVQDMDHENMFWYRQDPGLGLRLIYFSYDVKMKEKGDIPEGYSVSREKKERFSLILESASTNQTSMYLCASSPPPGSGEQYFGPGTRLTVT.